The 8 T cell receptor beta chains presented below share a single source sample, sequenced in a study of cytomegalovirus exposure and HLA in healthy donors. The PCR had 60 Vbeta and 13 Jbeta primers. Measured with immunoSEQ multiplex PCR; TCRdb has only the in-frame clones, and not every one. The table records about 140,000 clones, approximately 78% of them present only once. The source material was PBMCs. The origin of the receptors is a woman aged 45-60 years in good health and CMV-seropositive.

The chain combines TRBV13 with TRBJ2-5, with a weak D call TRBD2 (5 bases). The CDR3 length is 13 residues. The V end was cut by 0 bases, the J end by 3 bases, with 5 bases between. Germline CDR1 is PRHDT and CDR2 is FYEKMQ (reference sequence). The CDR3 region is CASSLGSEETQYF. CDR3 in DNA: TGTGCCAGCAGCTTAGGTAGCGAAGAGACCCAGTACTTC.

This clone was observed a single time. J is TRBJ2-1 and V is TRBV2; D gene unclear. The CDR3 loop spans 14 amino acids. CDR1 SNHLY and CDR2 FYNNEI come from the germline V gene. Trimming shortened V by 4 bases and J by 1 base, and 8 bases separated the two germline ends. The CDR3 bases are TGTGCCAGCAGTGTATGGCGGTCCTACAATGAGCAGTTCTTC. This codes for CASSVWRSYNEQFF.

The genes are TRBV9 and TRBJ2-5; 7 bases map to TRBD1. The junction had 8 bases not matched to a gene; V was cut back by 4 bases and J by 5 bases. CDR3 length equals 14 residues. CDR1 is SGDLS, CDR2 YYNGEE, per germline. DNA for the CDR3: TGTGCCAGCAGCCCCCGAGGGGGCCAGGAGACCCAGTACTTC. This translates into CASSPRGGQETQYF.

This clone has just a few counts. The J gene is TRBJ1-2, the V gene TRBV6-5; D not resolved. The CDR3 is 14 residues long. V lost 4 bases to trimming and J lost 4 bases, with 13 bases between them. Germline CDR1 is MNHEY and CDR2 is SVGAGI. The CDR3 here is CASSLRMGGYGYTF. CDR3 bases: TGTGCCAGCAGTTTGAGGATGGGAGGCTATGGCTACACCTTC.

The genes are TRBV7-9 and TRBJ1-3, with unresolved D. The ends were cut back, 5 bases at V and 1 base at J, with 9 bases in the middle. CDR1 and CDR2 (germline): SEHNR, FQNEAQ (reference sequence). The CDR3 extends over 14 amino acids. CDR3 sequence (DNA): TGTGCCAGCAGCATAGGGAGGTCTGGAAACACCATATATTTT. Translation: CASSIGRSGNTIYF.

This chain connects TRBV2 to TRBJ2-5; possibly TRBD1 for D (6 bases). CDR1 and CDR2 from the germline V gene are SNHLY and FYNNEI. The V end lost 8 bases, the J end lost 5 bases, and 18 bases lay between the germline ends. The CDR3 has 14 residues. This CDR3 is CASPGVPIGETQYF. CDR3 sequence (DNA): TGTGCCAGCCCAGGGGTCCCTATAGGGGAGACCCAGTACTTC.

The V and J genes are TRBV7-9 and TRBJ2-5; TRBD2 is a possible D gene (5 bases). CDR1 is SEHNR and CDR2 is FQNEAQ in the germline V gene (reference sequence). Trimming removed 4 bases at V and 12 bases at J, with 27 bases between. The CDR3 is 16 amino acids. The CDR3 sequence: CASSSTRVKMGAAEYF. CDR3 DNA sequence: TGTGCCAGCAGCTCCACCCGTGTCAAAATGGGAGCGGCTGAGTACTTC.

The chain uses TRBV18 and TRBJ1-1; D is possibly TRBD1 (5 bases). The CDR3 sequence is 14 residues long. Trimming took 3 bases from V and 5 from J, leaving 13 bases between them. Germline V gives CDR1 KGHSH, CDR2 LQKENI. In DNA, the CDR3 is TGTGCCAGCTCACCGGGGTTCAGGGTTACTGAAGCTTTCTTT. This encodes CASSPGFRVTEAFF. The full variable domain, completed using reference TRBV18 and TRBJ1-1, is NAGVMQNPRHLVRRRGQEARLRCSPMKGHSHVYWYRQLPEEGLKFMVYLQKENIIDESGMPKERFSAEFPKEGPSILRIQQVVRGDSAAYFCASSPGFRVTEAFFGQGTRLTVV.